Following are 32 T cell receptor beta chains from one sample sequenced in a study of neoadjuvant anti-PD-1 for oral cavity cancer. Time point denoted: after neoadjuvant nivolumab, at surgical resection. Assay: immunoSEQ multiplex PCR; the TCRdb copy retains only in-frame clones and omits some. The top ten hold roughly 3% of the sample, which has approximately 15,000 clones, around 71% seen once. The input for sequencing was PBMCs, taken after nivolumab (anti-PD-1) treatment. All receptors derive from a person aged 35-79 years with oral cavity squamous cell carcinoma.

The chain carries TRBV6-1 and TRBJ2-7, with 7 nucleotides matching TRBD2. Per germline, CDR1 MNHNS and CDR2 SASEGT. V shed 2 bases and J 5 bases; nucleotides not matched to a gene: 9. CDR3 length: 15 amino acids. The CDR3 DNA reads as TGTGCCAGCAGTGAAAGTGTGGGAGGGCTAAACGAGCAGTACTTC. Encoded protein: CASSESVGGLNEQYF.

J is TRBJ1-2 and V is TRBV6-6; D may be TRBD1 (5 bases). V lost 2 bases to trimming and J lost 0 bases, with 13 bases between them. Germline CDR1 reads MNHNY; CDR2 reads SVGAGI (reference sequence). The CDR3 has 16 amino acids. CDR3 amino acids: CASSYTRDAPNYGYTF. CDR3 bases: TGTGCCAGCAGTTACACCCGGGACGCCCCTAACTATGGCTACACCTTC.

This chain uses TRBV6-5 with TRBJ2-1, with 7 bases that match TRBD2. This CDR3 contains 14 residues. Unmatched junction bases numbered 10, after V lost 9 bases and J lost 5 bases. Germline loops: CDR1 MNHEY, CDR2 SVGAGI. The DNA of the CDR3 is TGTGCCAGTAGAGGGACTACCGGCCACAATGAGCAGTTCTTC. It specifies CASRGTTGHNEQFF.

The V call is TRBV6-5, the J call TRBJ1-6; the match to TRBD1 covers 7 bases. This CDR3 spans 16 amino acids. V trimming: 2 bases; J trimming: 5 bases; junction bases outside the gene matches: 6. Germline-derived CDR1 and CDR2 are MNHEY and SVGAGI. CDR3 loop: CASSYVPGQNNSPLHF. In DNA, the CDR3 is TGTGCCAGCAGTTACGTCCCGGGACAGAATAATTCACCCCTCCACTTT.

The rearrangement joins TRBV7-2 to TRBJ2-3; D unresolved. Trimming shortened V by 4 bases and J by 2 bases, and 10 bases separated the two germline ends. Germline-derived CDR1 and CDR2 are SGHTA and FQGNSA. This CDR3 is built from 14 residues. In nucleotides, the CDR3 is TGTGCCAGCAGCTCCACACCCCCCACAGATACGCAGTATTTT. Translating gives CASSSTPPTDTQYF.

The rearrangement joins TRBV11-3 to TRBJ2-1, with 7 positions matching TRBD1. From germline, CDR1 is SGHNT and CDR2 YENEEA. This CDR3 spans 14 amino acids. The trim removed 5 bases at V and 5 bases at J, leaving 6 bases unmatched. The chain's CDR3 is CASSPGQRNNEQFF. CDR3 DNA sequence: TGTGCCAGCAGCCCGGGACAGAGGAACAATGAGCAGTTCTTC.

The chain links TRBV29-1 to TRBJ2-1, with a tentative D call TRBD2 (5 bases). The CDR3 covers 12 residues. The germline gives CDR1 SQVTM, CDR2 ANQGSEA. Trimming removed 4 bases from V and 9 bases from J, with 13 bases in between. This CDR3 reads CSVGPGTAEQFF. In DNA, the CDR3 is TGCAGCGTTGGTCCGGGAACCGCTGAGCAGTTCTTC.

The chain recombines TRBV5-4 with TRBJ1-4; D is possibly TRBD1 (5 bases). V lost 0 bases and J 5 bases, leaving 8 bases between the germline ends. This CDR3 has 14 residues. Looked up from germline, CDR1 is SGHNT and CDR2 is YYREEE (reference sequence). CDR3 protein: CASSLADTNEKLFF. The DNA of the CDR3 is TGTGCCAGCAGCTTGGCGGACACCAATGAAAAACTGTTTTTT.

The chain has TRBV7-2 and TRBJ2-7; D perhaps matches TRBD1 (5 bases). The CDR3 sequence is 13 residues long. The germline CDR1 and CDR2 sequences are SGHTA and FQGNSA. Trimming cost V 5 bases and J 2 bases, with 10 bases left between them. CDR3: CASSKNRPYEQYF. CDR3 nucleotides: TGTGCCAGCAGCAAGAACAGGCCCTACGAGCAGTACTTC.

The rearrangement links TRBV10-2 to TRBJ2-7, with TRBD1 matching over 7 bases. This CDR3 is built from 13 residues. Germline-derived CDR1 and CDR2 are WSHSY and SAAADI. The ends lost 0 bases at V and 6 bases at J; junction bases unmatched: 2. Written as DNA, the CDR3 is TGCGCCAGCAGTGAGTCGACAGGGCTCGAGCAGTACTTC. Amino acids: CASSESTGLEQYF.

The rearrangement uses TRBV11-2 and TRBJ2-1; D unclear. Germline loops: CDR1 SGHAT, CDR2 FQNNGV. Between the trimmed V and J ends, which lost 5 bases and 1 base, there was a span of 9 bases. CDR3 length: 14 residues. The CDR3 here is CASSKTGSYNEQFF. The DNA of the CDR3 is TGTGCCAGCAGCAAAACTGGGTCCTACAATGAGCAGTTCTTC.

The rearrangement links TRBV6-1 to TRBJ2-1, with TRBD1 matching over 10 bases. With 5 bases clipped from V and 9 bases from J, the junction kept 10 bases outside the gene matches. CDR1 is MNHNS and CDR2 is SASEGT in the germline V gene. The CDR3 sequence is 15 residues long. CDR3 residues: CASSLWGTGVGEQFF. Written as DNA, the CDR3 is TGTGCCAGCAGTCTCTGGGGGACAGGGGTAGGTGAGCAGTTCTTC.

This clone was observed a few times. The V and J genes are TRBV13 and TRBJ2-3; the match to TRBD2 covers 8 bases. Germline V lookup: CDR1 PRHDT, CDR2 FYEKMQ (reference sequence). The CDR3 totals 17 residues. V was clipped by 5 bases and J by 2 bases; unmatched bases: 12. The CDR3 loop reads CASSAGGQFSFTDTQYF. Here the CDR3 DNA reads TGTGCCAGCAGCGCGGGAGGACAGTTTTCATTCACAGATACGCAGTATTTT. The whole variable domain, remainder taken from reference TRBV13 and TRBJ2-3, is AAGVIQSPRHLIKEKRETATLKCYPIPRHDTVYWYQQGPGQDPQFLISFYEKMQSDKGSIPDRFSAQQFSDYHSELNMSSLELGDSALYFCASSAGGQFSFTDTQYFGPGTRLTVL.

The chain's CDR3 is CASSQGSRRQETQYF. CDR3 nucleotide sequence: TGCGCCAGCAGCCAAGGGTCCAGGAGGCAAGAGACCCAGTACTTC. The chain joins TRBV4-1 to TRBJ2-5, with D perhaps TRBD2 (5 bases). V was trimmed by 1 base and J by 2 bases, leaving 11 bases between them. CDR3 size: 15 residues. Germline CDR1 is MGHRA and CDR2 is YSYEKL.

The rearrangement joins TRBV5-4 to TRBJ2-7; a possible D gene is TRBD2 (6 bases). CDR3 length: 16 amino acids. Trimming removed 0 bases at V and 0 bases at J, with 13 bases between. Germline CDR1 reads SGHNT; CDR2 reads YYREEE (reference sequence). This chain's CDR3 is CASSLVGGDSSYEQYF. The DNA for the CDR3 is TGTGCCAGCAGCTTGGTGGGCGGGGATTCCTCCTACGAGCAGTACTTC.

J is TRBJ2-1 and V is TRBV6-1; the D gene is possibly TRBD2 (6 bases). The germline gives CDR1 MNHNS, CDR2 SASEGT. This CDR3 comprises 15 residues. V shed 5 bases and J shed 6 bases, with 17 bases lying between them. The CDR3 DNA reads TGTGCCAGCAGTAGCCGCTTAGCGGCAACCAATGAGCAGTTCTTC. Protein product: CASSSRLAATNEQFF.

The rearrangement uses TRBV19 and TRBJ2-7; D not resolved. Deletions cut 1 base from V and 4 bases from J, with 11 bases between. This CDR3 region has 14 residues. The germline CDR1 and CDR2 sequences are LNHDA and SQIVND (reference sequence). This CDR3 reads CASSIAPDGYEQYF. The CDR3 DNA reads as TGTGCCAGTAGTATAGCTCCCGACGGGTACGAGCAGTACTTC.

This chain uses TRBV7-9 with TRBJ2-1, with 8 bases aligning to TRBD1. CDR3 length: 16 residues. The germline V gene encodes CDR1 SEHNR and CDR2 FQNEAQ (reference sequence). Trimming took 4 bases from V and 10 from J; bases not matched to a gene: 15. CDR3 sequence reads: CASSSDRAFRESEQFF. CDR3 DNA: TGTGCCAGCAGCTCGGACAGGGCCTTTCGGGAATCGGAGCAGTTCTTC.

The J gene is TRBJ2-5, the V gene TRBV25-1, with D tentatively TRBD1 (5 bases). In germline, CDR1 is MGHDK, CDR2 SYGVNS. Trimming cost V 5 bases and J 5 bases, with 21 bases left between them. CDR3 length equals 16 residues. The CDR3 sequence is CASSRGPTLQEETQYF. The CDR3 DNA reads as TGTGCCAGCAGTCGAGGCCCGACTTTACAGGAGGAGACCCAGTACTTC.

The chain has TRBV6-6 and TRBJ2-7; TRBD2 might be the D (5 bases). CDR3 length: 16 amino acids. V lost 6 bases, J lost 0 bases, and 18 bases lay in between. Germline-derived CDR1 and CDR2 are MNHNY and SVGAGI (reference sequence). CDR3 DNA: TGTGCCAGCAGCCCTAGGACGGTGGGGAGCTCCTACGAGCAGTACTTC. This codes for CASSPRTVGSSYEQYF.

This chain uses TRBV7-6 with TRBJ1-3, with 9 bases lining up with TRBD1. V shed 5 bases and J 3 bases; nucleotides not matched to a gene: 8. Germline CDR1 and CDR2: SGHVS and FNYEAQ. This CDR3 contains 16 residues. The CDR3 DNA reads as TGTGCCAGCAGCCTAGAGGACAGGGGATTTGGAAACACCATATATTTT. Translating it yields CASSLEDRGFGNTIYF.

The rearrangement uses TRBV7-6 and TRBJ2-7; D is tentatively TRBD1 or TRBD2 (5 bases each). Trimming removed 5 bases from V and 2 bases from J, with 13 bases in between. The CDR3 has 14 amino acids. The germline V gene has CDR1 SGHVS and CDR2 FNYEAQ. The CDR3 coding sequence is TGTGCCAGCAGCGCGATTGGGGGAACCTACGAGCAGTACTTC. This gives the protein CASSAIGGTYEQYF. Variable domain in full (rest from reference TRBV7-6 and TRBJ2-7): GAGVSQSPRYKVTKRGQDVALRCDPISGHVSLYWYRQALGQGPEFLTYFNYEAQQDKSGLPNDRFSAERPEGSISTLTIQRTEQRDSAMYRCASSAIGGTYEQYFGPGTRLTVT.

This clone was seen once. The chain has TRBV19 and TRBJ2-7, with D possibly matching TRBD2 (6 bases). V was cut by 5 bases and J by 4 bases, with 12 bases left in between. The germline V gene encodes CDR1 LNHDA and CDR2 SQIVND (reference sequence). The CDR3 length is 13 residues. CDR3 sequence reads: CASSSGLQYEQYF. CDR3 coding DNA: TGTGCCAGTAGTTCGGGACTCCAATACGAGCAGTACTTC.

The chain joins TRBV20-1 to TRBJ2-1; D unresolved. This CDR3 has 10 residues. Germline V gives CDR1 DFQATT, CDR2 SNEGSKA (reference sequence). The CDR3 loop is CSPLENEQFF. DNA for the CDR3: TGCAGCCCCCTGGAGAATGAGCAGTTCTTC.

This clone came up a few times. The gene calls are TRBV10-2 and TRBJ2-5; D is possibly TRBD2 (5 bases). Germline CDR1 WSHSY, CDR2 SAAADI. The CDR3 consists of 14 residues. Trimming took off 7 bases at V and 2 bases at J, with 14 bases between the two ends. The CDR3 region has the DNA TGCGCCAGCATGAGGGCCGTTCAACAAGAGACCCAGTACTTC. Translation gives CASMRAVQQETQYF.

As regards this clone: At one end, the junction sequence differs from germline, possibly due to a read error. The DNA of the CDR3 is TGTGCTAGCAGCCCTCAGGGGACCGGGGAGCTGTTTTTT. Amino acid sequence: CASSPQGTGELFF. The chain recombines TRBV7-7 with TRBJ2-2, with D possibly TRBD1 on 6 matching bases. The CDR3 runs 13 residues. Per the germline V gene, CDR1 is SSHAT and CDR2 is FNYEAQ (reference sequence).

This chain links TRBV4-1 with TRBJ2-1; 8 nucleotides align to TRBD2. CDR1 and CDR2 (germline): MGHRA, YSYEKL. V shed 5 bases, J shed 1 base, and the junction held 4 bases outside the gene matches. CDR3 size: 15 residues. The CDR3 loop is CASSTIAGSYNEQFF. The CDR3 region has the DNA TGCGCCAGCAGCACGATAGCGGGGTCCTACAATGAGCAGTTCTTC.

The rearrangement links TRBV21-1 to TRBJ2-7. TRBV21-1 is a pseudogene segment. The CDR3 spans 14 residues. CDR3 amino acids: CASSDPSAIYEQYF. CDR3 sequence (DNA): TGTGCCAGCAGCGACCCTTCGGCCATCTACGAGCAGTACTTC.

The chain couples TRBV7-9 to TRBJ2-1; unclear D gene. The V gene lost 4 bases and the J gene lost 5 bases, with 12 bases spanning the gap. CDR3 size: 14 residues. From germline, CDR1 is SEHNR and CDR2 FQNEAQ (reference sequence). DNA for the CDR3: TGTGCCAGCAGCTACCCGGGCGGTAACAATGAGCAGTTCTTC. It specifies CASSYPGGNNEQFF.

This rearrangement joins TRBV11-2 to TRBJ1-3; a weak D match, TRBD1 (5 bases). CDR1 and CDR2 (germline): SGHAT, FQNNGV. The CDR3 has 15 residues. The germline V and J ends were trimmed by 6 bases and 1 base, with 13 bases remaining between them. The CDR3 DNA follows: TGTGCCAGCAGTCCACTGCGGGGGTCTGGAAACACCATATATTTT. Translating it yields CASSPLRGSGNTIYF.

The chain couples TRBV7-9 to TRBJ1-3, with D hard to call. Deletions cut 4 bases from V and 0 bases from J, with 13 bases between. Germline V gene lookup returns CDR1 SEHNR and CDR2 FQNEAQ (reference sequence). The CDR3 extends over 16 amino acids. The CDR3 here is CASSSGPLSSGNTIYF. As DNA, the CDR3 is TGTGCCAGCAGCTCCGGACCTCTAAGCTCTGGAAACACCATATATTTT.

The chain's CDR3 is CASSPLPGGFQETQYF. In DNA form, the CDR3 reads TGCGCCAGCAGCCCTCTCCCGGGAGGGTTCCAAGAGACCCAGTACTTC. The chain recombines TRBV5-1 with TRBJ2-5; 8 bases are shared with TRBD2. Germline CDR1 is SGHRS and CDR2 is YFSETQ. The CDR3 sequence is 16 residues long. With V trimmed by 4 bases and J by 1 base, 9 bases remained unmatched. Based on the CDR3 plus reference TRBV5-1 and TRBJ2-5, the full variable domain is KAGVTQTPRYLIKTRGQQVTLSCSPISGHRSVSWYQQTPGQGLQFLFEYFSETQRNKGNFPGRFSGRQFSNSRSEMNVSTLELGDSALYLCASSPLPGGFQETQYFGPGTRLLVL.